This TCR beta chain was sequenced for a study of blood T cells in healthy people across ages (dated by TCRdb to about 2015). For the study in its entirety: Template switching captured roughly one uniquely barcoded TCR beta cDNA molecule per two T cells in model experiments. Donors were grouped into four age groups: young (average 16 years), middle-aged (about 40), aged (approximately 58) and long-lived (around 80). Donors of different ages were randomly distributed across sequencing lanes to avoid experimental bias. The study analyzed two additional independent replicas of 1 million unique cDNA reads from the same blood draw for two donors, one aged 18 to 30 and one aged 80 or older. To track age-related changes in TCR beta repertoire diversity, the study relied on deep sequencing normalized with unique cDNA molecular identifiers.

In the case of this clonotype: No antigen is known for it. Base quality data are lacking; no much larger clone is found one base away.

The CDR3 goes from the cysteine to the phenylalanine over 14 residues. The DNA shown is the 42-base CDR3, in frame from base 1. Receptor amplification or capture employed 5' RACE. The sequencing machine was an Illumina HiSeq 2500. A second PCR of about 7 to 12 cycles was performed with a sample-barcoded 5' primer and a J-beta primer mix. A unique molecular identifier was introduced onto each TCR beta cDNA molecule by a template-switch 5' adaptor carrying 12 random nucleotides. Each sample yielded at least 2.5 million CDR3-containing paired-end reads. All of the RNA was converted into first-strand cDNA using the Mint cDNA synthesis kit, with a TRBC-specific oligonucleotide serving as the primer. All cDNA was treated with uracil-DNA glycosylase and then went through a first 18-cycle PCR with the universal primers M1SS and BC2_uni_R. The authors' pipeline ran thus. For normalization, 1 million high-quality reads were randomly selected from each sample, with every read carrying a distinct molecular identifier. Instead of being binned into consensus sequences, reads with shared molecular identifiers were discarded. CDR3 identification, clonotype clustering and error correction used MiTCR with a Q25 quality threshold and the strictest error-elimination algorithm. A nonparametric unseen species model with Euler transformation was used to estimate a lower bound on total TCR beta diversity. TCRdb reran the public reads through fastp at Q25 and MiXCR, keeping productive beta chains. Every entry covers one CDR3 protein and lists the most common genes and DNA from its rows. Clone size and V and J calls follow TCRdb, not the original study. Across this sample there are approximately 670,000 distinct CDR3 sequences, with 40% to 45% seen only once. The ten largest make up 25% to 35% of the sample.

General study outcomes and caveats: Observed TCR beta diversity correlated strongly with the percentage of naive T cells measured by flow cytometry. Bulk unsorted PBMC profiling prevented conclusive comparison of naive and antigen-experienced compartments. Donor CMV infection status was unknown, potentially confounding age-related changes in expanded clonotypes. Compared with the aged group, the long-lived group had more naive CD4+ T cells, fewer expanded clones and increased TCR diversity, a pattern suggesting age selection. As age increased, observed TCR beta diversity per million T cells dropped in a roughly linear way, and a significant reduction was already evident by age 40. Estimates of total diversity based on one million sequenced T cells were regarded as lower bounds and as underestimates.

The 39 donors, aged roughly 6 to 95 years, were systemically healthy Caucasian individuals from Russia. Ten milliliters of peripheral blood were collected from each donor into EDTA-treated Vacutainer tubes. Ficoll-Paque density-gradient centrifugation was used to isolate PBMCs, with at least 7 million obtained per sample. Total RNA, at least 5.5 micrograms per sample, was extracted from PBMCs with Trizol reagent. For every donor, an aliquot of PBMCs went through flow cytometry to measure the percentages of naive CD45RAhigh/CD27high T cells. This TCR came from a man aged 80 or over in good health. The chain employs TRBV21-1 and TRBJ2-5; the table's D call TRBD1 went unverified against the DNA. TRBV21-1 is annotated as a pseudogene. Sample: blood. The sequenced DNA: TGTGCCAGTCCGGGACAGGGCGCCTCTTGGACCCAGTACTTC. Its amino acids are CASPGQGASWTQYF.